Below are 32 T cell receptor beta chains sequenced from a single sample in a study of T cells in localized non-small cell lung cancer. TCRdb keeps only in-frame clones here, not all; method: immunoSEQ multiplex PCR. The sample holds 25,000 to 30,000 clones, 85% to 95% seen once. Sequences were derived from peripheral blood, sampled before any cancer treatment. These receptors came from a female donor over 55 with stage I lung adenocarcinoma.

This sequence joins TRBV27 and TRBJ2-3, with D unresolved. The germline CDR1 and CDR2 sequences are MNHEY and SMNVEV (reference sequence). The CDR3 is 16 amino acids. V shed 2 bases and J shed 7 bases, with 19 bases lying between them. CDR3 DNA: TGTGCCAGCAGTTTACGGGCACCGCCTACTGGGAATACGCAGTATTTT. Protein product: CASSLRAPPTGNTQYF.

The rearrangement joins TRBV7-8 to TRBJ1-3; TRBD1 matches 7 bases. There are 15 residues in the CDR3. Trimming at V came to 3 bases and at J to 5 bases, leaving 7 bases not matched to a gene. Per the germline V gene, CDR1 is SGHVS and CDR2 is FQNEAQ. The CDR3 region has the DNA TGTGCCAGCAGCTTTCTCGGACAGGCGCGAAACACCATATATTTT. Its protein is CASSFLGQARNTIYF.

The V and J genes are TRBV10-3 and TRBJ2-7, with D hard to call. Germline assignment: CDR1 ENHRY and CDR2 SYGVKD. The CDR3 runs to 12 residues. Trimming took off 4 bases at V and 3 bases at J, with 7 bases between the two ends. CDR3 in amino acids: CAISGLDYEQYF. CDR3 sequence (DNA): TGTGCCATCAGTGGGCTAGACTACGAGCAGTACTTC.

This chain uses TRBV19 with TRBJ2-2; D is possibly TRBD1 (5 bases). The CDR3 sequence is 16 residues long. Germline V gene lookup returns CDR1 LNHDA and CDR2 SQIVND (reference sequence). V was pared by 2 bases and J by 2 bases, with 12 bases between. The DNA for the CDR3 is TGTGCCAGTAGTATAAGGGGAACGATTAACACCGGGGAGCTGTTTTTT. Its translation is CASSIRGTINTGELFF.

The rearrangement joins TRBV4-1 to TRBJ2-7, with TRBD2 as a possible D gene (5 bases). The CDR3 is made up of 14 amino acids. Per the germline V gene, CDR1 is MGHRA and CDR2 is YSYEKL. V shed 0 bases and J shed 4 bases, with 10 bases lying between them. CDR3 sequence (DNA): TGCGCCAGCAGCCAAGAATGGTCGGGGTACGAGCAGTACTTC. Its translation: CASSQEWSGYEQYF.

This chain's CDR3 is CAISELNVSEQFF. The CDR3 DNA follows: TGTGCCATCAGTGAGTTAAACGTGAGTGAGCAGTTCTTC. V gene TRBV10-3 combines with J gene TRBJ2-1; D ambiguous. Trimming pared 1 base from V and 9 bases from J, leaving 10 bases between. The germline CDR1 and CDR2 sequences are ENHRY and SYGVKD. The CDR3 has 13 residues.

The rearrangement uses TRBV11-3 and TRBJ2-3; 7 positions match TRBD2. The V and J ends lost 5 bases and 5 bases, in that order; junction bases with no gene match: 13. The germline gives CDR1 SGHNT, CDR2 YENEEA. There are 16 residues in the CDR3. CDR3 sequence: CASSPQGAGREDTQYF. In DNA form, the CDR3 reads TGTGCCAGCAGCCCGCAAGGGGCAGGGAGGGAAGATACGCAGTATTTT.

The chain carries TRBV11-3 and TRBJ2-3; D is unclear. Trimming shortened V by 5 bases and J by 0 bases, and 9 bases separated the two germline ends. The CDR3 consists of 14 residues. The germline CDR1 and CDR2 sequences are SGHNT and YENEEA. CDR3 sequence (DNA): TGTGCCAGCAGCCCAACATTAAGCACAGATACGCAGTATTTT. Its translation is CASSPTLSTDTQYF.

The chain couples TRBV4-2 to TRBJ1-5; D possibly corresponds to TRBD1 (5 bases). The germline CDR1 and CDR2 sequences are LGHNA and YNFKEQ. The CDR3 runs to 15 residues. V shed 1 base and J shed 6 bases, with 13 bases lying between them. The CDR3 nucleotides are TGTGCCAGCAGCCAAGTTGGGTCAGGGAGTCAGCCCCAGCATTTT. Protein product: CASSQVGSGSQPQHF.

The rearrangement links TRBV7-2 to TRBJ1-4; perhaps TRBD1 as D (5 bases). Germline CDR1 reads SGHTA; CDR2 reads FQGNSA. Trimming pared 3 bases from V and 12 bases from J, leaving 14 bases between. The CDR3 spans 13 residues. CDR3 loop: CASSFFGRGELFF. Here the CDR3 DNA reads TGTGCCAGCAGCTTTTTCGGGCGGGGCGAACTGTTTTTT.

This clone has just a few counts. The chain has TRBV18 and TRBJ1-3, with 11 positions matching TRBD1. V was pared by 5 bases and J by 0 bases, with 3 bases of the junction left unmatched. This CDR3 comprises 16 residues. Looked up from germline, CDR1 is KGHSH and CDR2 is LQKENI. CDR3 sequence reads: CASSTGTGGSGNTIYF. For the CDR3, the DNA is TGTGCCAGCTCAACCGGGACAGGGGGCTCTGGAAACACCATATATTTT.

This chain uses TRBV7-9 with TRBJ1-4; unclear D gene. The CDR3 extends over 13 amino acids. The V gene's germline CDR1 is SEHNR and CDR2 FQNEAQ (reference sequence). Trimming shortened V by 5 bases and J by 4 bases, and 8 bases separated the two germline ends. The CDR3 loop reads CASSEGFNEKLFF. DNA of the CDR3: TGTGCCAGCAGCGAGGGATTTAATGAAAAACTGTTTTTT. Full variable domain (remainder filled in from reference TRBV7-9 and TRBJ1-4): DTGVSQNPRHKITKRGQNVTFRCDPISEHNRLYWYRQTLGQGPEFLTYFQNEAQLEKSRLLSDRFSAERPKGSFSTLEIQRTEQGDSAMYLCASSEGFNEKLFFGSGTQLSVL.

Only a few counts were recorded for this clone. The chain employs TRBV10-3 and TRBJ2-7; tentative D call: TRBD1 (6 bases). The CDR3 spans 16 residues. With 3 bases removed from V and 6 bases from J, the gap between germline ends came to 21 bases. Germline V gene lookup returns CDR1 ENHRY and CDR2 SYGVKD. The CDR3 sequence: CAISETPQGSVSEQYF. The DNA for the CDR3 is TGTGCCATCAGTGAAACTCCACAGGGTTCGGTCAGCGAGCAGTACTTC.

The chain uses TRBV30 and TRBJ2-2; D is perhaps TRBD1 (5 bases). The germline V gene encodes CDR1 GTSNPN and CDR2 SVGIG (reference sequence). The CDR3 sequence is 12 residues long. Trimming removed 2 bases from V and 5 bases from J, with 6 bases in between. The CDR3, as DNA: TGTGCCTGGAGTAGACAGACCGGGGAGCTGTTTTTT. This translates into CAWSRQTGELFF.

CDR3: CAAAMGGKNIQYF. Written as DNA, the CDR3 is TGTGCCGCAGCGATGGGGGGCAAAAACATTCAGTACTTC. The V and J genes are TRBV25-1 and TRBJ2-4; TRBD2 might be the D (6 bases). The CDR3 sequence is 13 residues long. Trimming pared 11 bases from V and 3 bases from J, leaving 14 bases between. The V gene's germline CDR1 is MGHDK and CDR2 SYGVNS.

V is TRBV5-6 and J is TRBJ1-1, with 10 bases that match TRBD1. V lost 6 bases to trimming and J lost 4 bases; unmatched junction nucleotides: 6. CDR3 length equals 14 residues. Looked up from germline, CDR1 is SGHDT and CDR2 is YYEEEE. The CDR3 DNA follows: TGTGCCAGCACCGGGACAGGGGACCTCACTGAAGCTTTCTTT. This sequence encodes CASTGTGDLTEAFF. Drawing the rest from reference TRBV5-6 and TRBJ1-1, the complete variable domain is DAGVTQSPTHLIKTRGQQVTLRCSPKSGHDTVSWYQQALGQGPQFIFQYYEEEERQRGNFPDRFSGHQFPNYSSELNVNALLLGDSALYLCASTGTGDLTEAFFGQGTRLTVV.

DNA for the CDR3: TGTGCCAGCAATTTTAGAATAGCGGGGATCTCCTACAATGAGCAGTTCTTC. This encodes CASNFRIAGISYNEQFF. V and J are TRBV5-6 and TRBJ2-1; 8 nucleotides match TRBD2. J lost 0 bases, V lost 6 bases, and 11 bases had no gene match. CDR1 is SGHDT, CDR2 YYEEEE, per germline. CDR3 size: 17 residues.

This clone showed up just once. The genes are TRBV9 and TRBJ2-7; TRBD2 aligns across 9 bases. V was pared by 0 bases and J by 7 bases, with 5 bases of the junction left unmatched. This CDR3 comprises 14 residues. CDR1 is SGDLS and CDR2 is YYNGEE in the germline V gene. The CDR3 sequence is CASSVAMLAGEQYF. CDR3 in DNA: TGTGCCAGCAGCGTAGCTATGCTAGCGGGAGAGCAGTACTTC.

This chain connects TRBV7-9 to TRBJ1-1; D remains unclear. The germline V and J ends were trimmed by 3 bases and 1 base, with 15 bases remaining between them. The CDR3 totals 16 residues. Germline V CDR1 and CDR2: SEHNR, FQNEAQ (reference sequence). The DNA for the CDR3 is TGTGCCAGCAGCTTTGGCGGGAGGGCAGCGAACACTGAAGCTTTCTTT. Translation: CASSFGGRAANTEAFF.

The rearrangement links TRBV11-3 to TRBJ2-2; no clear D gene. CDR3 length equals 13 residues. V was trimmed by 0 bases and J by 9 bases, leaving 8 bases between them. Germline loops: CDR1 SGHNT, CDR2 YENEEA. CDR3 in amino acids: CASSLEDGRELFF. The CDR3 DNA follows: TGTGCCAGCAGCTTAGAGGATGGGCGGGAGCTGTTTTTT.

The chain joins TRBV6-6 to TRBJ1-1; unclear D gene. CDR3 size: 12 residues. Trimming pared 6 bases from V and 5 bases from J, leaving 10 bases between. Germline assignment: CDR1 MNHNY and CDR2 SVGAGI (reference sequence). CDR3 region: CASRNSGTEAFF. As DNA, the CDR3 is TGTGCCAGCAGAAACTCTGGGACTGAAGCTTTCTTT.

The chain carries TRBV19 and TRBJ2-7, with TRBD2 matching 7 bases. The germline V gene has CDR1 LNHDA and CDR2 SQIVND (reference sequence). CDR3 size: 15 residues. J was trimmed by 7 bases and V by 11 bases; bases with no gene match: 20. DNA for the CDR3: TGTGCCGACACCCCTAAAGAGCGGGGCGTAGGGGAGCAGTACTTC. Translating gives CADTPKERGVGEQYF.

The chain employs TRBV5-1 and TRBJ2-3; 7 nucleotides agree with TRBD2. Losses at the gene ends were 1 base for V and 6 bases for J; bases not matched to a gene: 8. The CDR3 contains 15 residues. The germline gives CDR1 SGHRS, CDR2 YFSETQ. DNA for the CDR3: TGCGCCAGCAGCTTGACTAGCGAGGTAGGGGATACGCAGTATTTT. This translates into CASSLTSEVGDTQYF.

This clone was found a few times. The CDR3 nucleotides are TGTGCCAGCAGTTTATACGGGACTAACTATGGCTACACCTTC. Translated, it gives CASSLYGTNYGYTF. V and J are TRBV27 and TRBJ1-2, with D unclear. The V gene lost 1 base and the J gene lost 0 bases, with 6 bases spanning the gap. CDR1 is MNHEY, CDR2 SMNVEV, per germline (reference sequence). This CDR3 has 14 residues.

CDR3 DNA: TGTGCCTGGAGTGCGGGGGGACCGAGAGGCTATGGCTACACCTTC. Its protein is CAWSAGGPRGYGYTF. The rearrangement links TRBV30 to TRBJ1-2, with a weak D call TRBD1 (5 bases). V gave up 1 base and J gave up 4 bases, with 16 bases separating them. The CDR3 covers 15 residues. From germline, CDR1 is GTSNPN and CDR2 SVGIG (reference sequence).

The chain couples TRBV7-9 to TRBJ2-7; D perhaps matches TRBD1 (5 bases). V lost 3 bases and J lost 2, with 11 bases in between. The CDR3 has 14 residues. Germline CDR1 and CDR2: SEHNR and FQNEAQ (reference sequence). The CDR3 sequence: CASSFGHGPYEQYF. The CDR3 DNA reads as TGTGCCAGCAGCTTTGGACACGGCCCCTACGAGCAGTACTTC.

This clone was picked up one time. The chain uses TRBV7-9 and TRBJ2-3, with D perhaps matching TRBD1 (5 bases). The CDR3 has 17 amino acids. Germline V CDR1 and CDR2: SEHNR, FQNEAQ (reference sequence). V was shortened by 0 bases and J by 1 base, with 14 bases between the two germline ends. The CDR3 bases are TGTGCCAGCAGCTTAGCGCTTCAGGGATCAGGCACAGATACGCAGTATTTT. Translating gives CASSLALQGSGTDTQYF. Together with reference TRBV7-9 and TRBJ2-3, the CDR3 gives the full variable domain: DTGVSQNPRHKITKRGQNVTFRCDPISEHNRLYWYRQTLGQGPEFLTYFQNEAQLEKSRLLSDRFSAERPKGSFSTLEIQRTEQGDSAMYLCASSLALQGSGTDTQYFGPGTRLTVL.

The chain is built from TRBV6-1 and TRBJ1-1; TRBD1 might be the D (5 bases). The V gene lost 6 bases and the J gene lost 4 bases, with 18 bases spanning the gap. From germline, CDR1 is MNHNS and CDR2 SASEGT. The CDR3 runs to 15 residues. This CDR3 reads CASRPGQGGVTEAFF. The CDR3 bases are TGTGCCAGCAGACCAGGGCAGGGCGGCGTCACTGAAGCTTTCTTT.

The gene calls are TRBV20-1 and TRBJ1-2, with D possibly TRBD1 on 5 matching bases. V was cut by 5 bases and J by 8 bases, with 12 bases left in between. The CDR3 sequence is 11 residues long. CDR1 is DFQATT and CDR2 is SNEGSKA in the germline V gene (reference sequence). The CDR3 DNA reads TGCAGTGCTTGGACACCCGGCGGCTACACCTTC. Translated: CSAWTPGGYTF.

The genes are TRBV5-1 and TRBJ2-5; no firm D call. CDR1 and CDR2 (germline): SGHRS, YFSETQ. V lost 4 bases and J 2 bases, leaving 12 bases between the germline ends. CDR3 length: 14 residues. CDR3 DNA: TGCGCCAGCAGCCAAAAGGTCGGTCAAGAGACCCAGTACTTC. It translates to CASSQKVGQETQYF.

The chain has TRBV5-1 and TRBJ2-2; 11 bases are shared with TRBD1. The CDR3 has 16 amino acids. V gave up 1 base and J gave up 6 bases; unmatched junction bases: 5. Germline V gene lookup returns CDR1 SGHRS and CDR2 YFSETQ. CDR3 coding DNA: TGCGCCAGCAGCTTGCAGGGACAGGGGGGTTCCGGGGAGCTGTTTTTT. It codes for CASSLQGQGGSGELFF. Combining the CDR3 with reference TRBV5-1 and TRBJ2-2 gives the whole variable domain KAGVTQTPRYLIKTRGQQVTLSCSPISGHRSVSWYQQTPGQGLQFLFEYFSETQRNKGNFPGRFSGRQFSNSRSEMNVSTLELGDSALYLCASSLQGQGGSGELFFGEGSRLTVL.

V gene TRBV6-1 combines with J gene TRBJ1-1, with D tentatively TRBD1 (5 bases). This CDR3 has 16 residues. In germline, CDR1 is MNHNS, CDR2 SASEGT. Trimming stripped 4 bases from V and 7 bases from J, with 22 bases between. The chain's CDR3 is CASSGWGETGFGEAFF. CDR3 nucleotides: TGTGCCAGCAGTGGGTGGGGGGAAACGGGTTTTGGTGAAGCTTTCTTT.